These 17 T cell receptor beta chains share one sample of origin, sequenced in a study of shared clonotypes between healthy human individuals. Produced via immunoSEQ multiplex PCR; TCRdb's table is partial and in-frame only. The sample has around 510,000 clones, around 78% seen once. Specimen: PBMCs. Every receptor here comes from a woman in her 40s in good health. Some clones in this sample may be carry-over from other donors' samples.

CDR3 in amino acids: CASSYQAGRPQHF. For the CDR3, the DNA is TGTGCCAGCAGTTACCAGGCAGGCAGGCCCCAGCATTTT. This chain joins TRBV6-6 and TRBJ1-5, with unresolved D. V was cut by 2 bases and J by 9 bases, with 11 bases left in between. Germline V gene sequence: CDR1 MNHNY, CDR2 SVGAGI (reference sequence). The CDR3 consists of 13 residues.

V is TRBV28 and J is TRBJ1-2, with 8 positions matching TRBD1. This CDR3 spans 18 amino acids. V lost 2 bases to trimming and J lost 6 bases; unmatched junction nucleotides: 17. Germline V gene data show CDR1 as MDHEN and CDR2 as SYDVKM. The CDR3 coding sequence is TGTGCCAGCAGTTTAATTCGCGGGACAGGCCTAAGAGGGAATGGCTACACCTTC. Its protein is CASSLIRGTGLRGNGYTF.

This clone was observed a single time. CDR3 residues: CASTAYNEQFF. In nucleotides, the CDR3 is TGTGCCAGTACGGCGTACAATGAGCAGTTCTTC. The gene calls are TRBV19 and TRBJ2-1, with D unclear. The V end was cut by 7 bases, the J end by 4 bases, with 5 bases between. The germline CDR1 and CDR2 sequences are LNHDA and SQIVND (reference sequence). The CDR3 is 11 amino acids.

The V and J genes are TRBV29-1 and TRBJ1-2; D gene unclear. The CDR3 is 12 residues long. Germline loops: CDR1 SQVTM, CDR2 ANQGSEA. V lost 2 bases and J 4 bases, leaving 8 bases between the germline ends. The CDR3 nucleotides read TGCAGCGTTGAAACTCGGACCTATGGCTACACCTTC. Translating gives CSVETRTYGYTF. The entire variable domain, with the rest obtained from reference TRBV29-1 and TRBJ1-2, is as follows: SAVISQKPSRDICQRGTSLTIQCQVDSQVTMMFWYRQQPGQSLTLIATANQGSEATYESGFVIDKFPISRPNLTFSTLTVSNMSPEDSSIYLCSVETRTYGYTFGSGTRLTVV.

CDR3 in amino acids: CASTMVVSSYNEQFF. CDR3 sequence (DNA): TGTGCCAGCACGATGGTGGTAAGCTCCTACAATGAGCAGTTCTTC. The chain has TRBV4-2 and TRBJ2-1; D unclear. Per germline, CDR1 LGHNA and CDR2 YNFKEQ. The CDR3 runs 15 residues. The V end lost 7 bases, the J end lost 0 bases, and 13 bases lay between the germline ends.

A remark on this clone: The sample has other DNA sequences that encode this CDR3 too. This chain uses TRBV4-1 with TRBJ2-7; D uncertain. The V gene lost 4 bases and the J gene lost 0 bases, with 16 bases spanning the gap. This CDR3 contains 16 residues. Germline V lookup: CDR1 MGHRA, CDR2 YSYEKL. The CDR3 region is CASSRPEGGPSYEQYF. In nucleotides, the CDR3 is TGCGCCAGCAGCCGACCTGAAGGCGGTCCCTCCTACGAGCAGTACTTC.

Comment on this clone: The likely explanation is a read error, given a far larger clone one base away. The V gene is TRBV6-5, the J gene TRBJ2-6, with D tentatively TRBD2 (6 bases). CDR1 and CDR2 (germline): MNHEY, SVGAGI. The CDR3 is 13 residues long. The CDR3 sequence: CATGSSGTNVLTF. CDR3 bases: TGTGCCACCGGGAGCTCTGGGACCAACGTCCTGACTTTC.

The chain has TRBV10-2 and TRBJ1-5; no reliable D call. Germline CDR1 WSHSY, CDR2 SAAADI. V lost 3 bases and J lost 3, with 6 bases in between. The CDR3 has 13 residues. CDR3 coding DNA: TGCGCCAGCAGTGACAGGTACAATCAGCCCCAGCATTTT. Amino acids: CASSDRYNQPQHF.

The chain couples TRBV15 to TRBJ2-1, with D perhaps matching TRBD1 or TRBD2 (5 bases each). The CDR3 covers 16 residues. V was clipped by 5 bases and J by 6 bases, with 20 bases between them. The germline CDR1 and CDR2 sequences are LNHNV and YYDKDF (reference sequence). The CDR3 sequence is CATSGPGTGSLNEQFF. The CDR3 DNA sequence: TGTGCCACCAGCGGGCCCGGGACGGGGAGCCTCAATGAGCAGTTCTTC.

The rearrangement joins TRBV7-9 to TRBJ1-2, with 9 bases fitting TRBD1. Germline trimming cut 1 base from V and 6 bases from J; bases unmatched to any gene: 9. Germline lookup yields CDR1 SEHNR and CDR2 FQNEAQ (reference sequence). The CDR3 covers 16 residues. The chain's CDR3 is CASSLGVPGQGNGYTF. CDR3 DNA sequence: TGTGCCAGCAGCTTAGGAGTCCCGGGACAGGGTAATGGCTACACCTTC.

V gene TRBV11-2 combines with J gene TRBJ2-7; 11 nucleotides align to TRBD1. The CDR3 is made up of 15 amino acids. V dropped 1 base and J dropped 6; count of bases not matched to a gene: 5. The germline gives CDR1 SGHAT, CDR2 FQNNGV. The CDR3 reads CASSLADRGLGEQYF. The CDR3, as DNA: TGTGCCAGCAGCTTAGCGGACAGGGGGCTGGGCGAGCAGTACTTC.

This sequence joins TRBV14 and TRBJ1-3; perhaps TRBD1 as D (5 bases). The ends were cut back, 4 bases at V and 0 bases at J, with 13 bases in the middle. In germline, CDR1 is SGHDN, CDR2 FVKESK. CDR3 length: 16 amino acids. The CDR3: CASSRDLVTSGNTIYF. CDR3 sequence (DNA): TGTGCCAGCAGCCGGGACTTAGTCACCTCTGGAAACACCATATATTTT.

The chain carries TRBV18 and TRBJ1-3; D may be TRBD1 (6 bases). Germline V gene data show CDR1 as KGHSH and CDR2 as LQKENI. V was clipped by 6 bases and J by 0 bases, with 15 bases between them. The CDR3 loop spans 16 amino acids. The CDR3 reads CASSTSGTHSGNTIYF. In nucleotides, the CDR3 is TGTGCCAGCTCCACCAGTGGGACACACTCTGGAAACACCATATATTTT.

Points on this clone: A read error is likely here: a far larger clone is one base away. J is TRBJ1-4 and V is TRBV30; 9 bases fit TRBD1. Germline V CDR1 and CDR2: GTSNPN, SVGIG (reference sequence). Losses at the gene ends were 5 bases for V and 6 bases for J; bases not matched to a gene: 7. The CDR3 is made up of 14 amino acids. CDR3 in DNA: TGTGCCTGGGAGGACCGGACAGGGGATGAAAAACTGTTTTTT. Amino acid sequence: CAWEDRTGDEKLFF.

The chain carries TRBV30 and TRBJ1-6; TRBD1 agrees at 8 bases. Germline V gene lookup returns CDR1 GTSNPN and CDR2 SVGIG (reference sequence). This CDR3 has 12 amino acids. V was pared by 2 bases and J by 11 bases, with 2 bases of the junction left unmatched. CDR3 DNA: TGTGCCTGGAGTACAGGGGGTGCACCCCTCCACTTT. Protein: CAWSTGGAPLHF.

V and J are TRBV6-1 and TRBJ2-4; D is possibly TRBD1 (6 bases). The CDR3 runs to 15 residues. Looked up from germline, CDR1 is MNHNS and CDR2 is SASEGT. V lost 1 base to trimming and J lost 9 bases, with 16 bases between them. The CDR3 DNA reads TGTGCCAGCAGTGAAGGTATGGGGGCGGTGAGCATTCAGTACTTC. It yields the protein CASSEGMGAVSIQYF.

This clone was detected a few times. The chain joins TRBV7-9 to TRBJ2-2, with D perhaps TRBD2 (5 bases). In germline, CDR1 is SEHNR, CDR2 FQNEAQ (reference sequence). V lost 1 base to trimming and J lost 3 bases, with 9 bases between them. The CDR3 spans 15 residues. The CDR3 sequence: CASSLVGSHTGELFF. CDR3 sequence (DNA): TGTGCCAGCAGCTTAGTTGGGAGCCACACCGGGGAGCTGTTTTTT.